This is a list of T cell receptor beta chains from one sample in a study of blood T cell repertoires in COVID-19. Libraries were prepared by immunoSEQ multiplex PCR; TCRdb keeps only in-frame clonotypes and omits some of them. The sample carries just over 75,000 clones, 84% recorded once. Sequencing used peripheral blood. These receptors came from a man between 45 and 60 years old with acute or convalescent COVID-19. Each CDR3 is given with its conserved first and last residue. The D gene is left open where the match is weak. The listing skips clone size in some rows; elsewhere it reads once, few, many or a size class.

j_gene | v_gene | len | d_gene | abundance | CDR3aa | CDR3nt
TRBJ1-3 | TRBV19 | 15 | - | - | CASATTDSSGNTIYF | TGTGCCAGCGCCACCACCGACAGCTCTGGAAACACCATATATTTT
TRBJ1-3 | TRBV7-2 | 15 | - | - | CASSLGQSSGNTIYF | TGTGCCAGCAGCTTAGGACAAAGCTCTGGAAACACCATATATTTT
TRBJ1-2 | TRBV6-2/TRBV6-3 | 13 | - | - | CASSYSGFNGYTF | TGTGCCAGCAGTTACTCCGGGTTCAATGGCTACACCTTC
TRBJ2-2 | TRBV5-5 | 19 | TRBD1 | - | CASSSSGTGGPANTGELFF | TGTGCCAGCAGCTCTTCCGGGACAGGGGGACCCGCGAACACCGGGGAGCTGTTTTTT
TRBJ1-2 | TRBV5-4 | 16 | - | - | CASSSQSSWGPDGYTF | TGTGCCAGCAGCTCGCAATCGTCGTGGGGGCCGGATGGCTACACCTTC
TRBJ2-7 | TRBV18 | 15 | - | - | CASSLGAGSVYEQYF | TGTGCCAGCTCACTAGGTGCAGGGTCAGTCTACGAGCAGTACTTC
TRBJ1-2 | TRBV10-3 | 13 | - | - | CAISLSEQDGYTF | TGTGCCATCAGCCTCTCGGAGCAAGATGGCTACACCTTC
TRBJ1-3 | TRBV11-2 | 16 | - | - | CASSSRQQSSGNTIYF | TGTGCCAGCAGCTCAAGACAGCAGAGCTCTGGAAACACCATATATTTT
TRBJ1-6 | TRBV12-3/TRBV12-4 | 13 | - | - | CASSWNRNSPLHF | TGTGCCAGCAGTTGGAACAGGAATTCACCCCTCCACTTT
TRBJ2-2 | TRBV19 | 15 | TRBD2 | - | CASKVGGPYTGELFF | TGTGCCAGTAAGGTGGGAGGGCCGTACACCGGGGAGCTGTTTTTT
TRBJ1-5 | TRBV11-2 | 12 | TRBD1 | - | CASSHGTGPQHF | TGTGCCAGCAGCCACGGGACAGGGCCCCAGCATTTT
TRBJ2-7 | TRBV3-1/TRBV3-2 | 15 | - | - | CASSRGGFSSYEQYF | TGTGCCAGCAGCCGGGGGGGCTTTAGCTCCTACGAGCAGTACTTC
TRBJ1-3 | TRBV5-6 | 16 | TRBD1 | - | CASSSWTGKAGNTIYF | TGTGCCAGCAGCTCATGGACAGGGAAGGCTGGAAACACCATATATTTT
TRBJ1-4 | TRBV5-1 | 18 | TRBD1 | - | CASSPTETGGLSAGKLFF | TGCGCCAGCAGCCCCACGGAGACAGGGGGTCTCTCGGCAGGAAAACTGTTTTTT
TRBJ2-7 | TRBV19 | 14 | - | - | CASSMIKLRGEQYF | TGTGCCAGTAGTATGATTAAATTAAGGGGCGAGCAGTACTTC
TRBJ2-7 | TRBV13 | 14 | TRBD1 | - | CASSSGQGGYEQYF | TGTGCCAGCAGCTCGGGACAGGGAGGTTACGAGCAGTACTTC
TRBJ1-2 | TRBV4-1 | 15 | - | - | CASSGGARSGYGYTF | TGCGCCAGCAGCGGGGGCGCGCGATCAGGCTATGGCTACACCTTC
TRBJ1-2 | TRBV18 | 14 | TRBD1 | - | CASSQATGHYGYTF | TGTGCCAGCTCACAAGCGACAGGGCACTATGGCTACACCTTC
TRBJ1-6 | TRBV7-8 | 13 | - | - | CASNGGDNSPLHF | TGTGCCAGCAACGGGGGGGATAATTCACCCCTCCACTTT
TRBJ2-3 | TRBV14 | 17 | TRBD1 | - | CASSQARQGEWADTQYF | TGTGCCAGCAGCCAAGCCCGACAGGGAGAGTGGGCAGATACGCAGTATTTT
TRBJ1-2 | TRBV6-5 | 12 | - | - | CASSYQGYGYTF | TGTGCCAGCAGTTACCAGGGGTATGGCTACACCTTC
TRBJ1-6 | TRBV4-2 | 15 | - | - | CASSQVSSYNSPLHF | TGTGCCAGCAGCCAAGTGAGCTCCTATAATTCACCCCTCCACTTT
TRBJ2-3 | TRBV5-4 | 14 | TRBD2 | - | CASSQAGGADTQYF | TGTGCCAGCAGCCAAGCGGGAGGGGCAGATACGCAGTATTTT
TRBJ2-3 | TRBV7-2 | 15 | TRBD2 | - | CASSRGLAGADTQYF | TGTGCCAGCAGCCGTGGACTAGCGGGAGCAGATACGCAGTATTTT
TRBJ2-5 | TRBV11-2 | 14 | - | - | CASSRRGLRETQYF | TGTGCCAGCAGCCGCAGAGGCTTAAGAGAGACCCAGTACTTC
TRBJ2-1 | TRBV9 | 16 | TRBD2 | - | CASSPRGTSSVNEQFF | TGTGCCAGCAGCCCAAGGGGGACTAGTTCCGTCAATGAGCAGTTCTTC
TRBJ1-1 | TRBV9 | 14 | - | - | CASSVGGQNTEAFF | TGTGCCAGCAGCGTAGGGGGACAGAACACTGAAGCTTTCTTT
TRBJ2-7 | TRBV21-1 | 13 | - | - | CASSKRRVYEQYF | TGTGCCAGCAGCAAAAGACGGGTCTACGAGCAGTACTTC
TRBJ2-6 | TRBV10-3 | 16 | - | - | CAISESRDLGANVLTF | TGTGCCATCAGTGAGTCCAGGGATCTAGGAGCCAACGTCCTGACTTTC
TRBJ1-3 | TRBV7-2 | 16 | TRBD1 | - | CASSLVAGTGGNTIYF | TGTGCCAGCAGCTTAGTCGCCGGGACAGGGGGAAACACCATATATTTT
TRBJ1-6 | TRBV20-1 | 15 | - | - | CSASEVGPYNSPLHF | TGCAGTGCTAGTGAGGTGGGCCCGTATAATTCACCCCTCCACTTT
TRBJ2-5 | TRBV13 | 16 | TRBD2 | medium-sized | CASSLRGDLYAKTQYF | TGTGCCAGCAGCTTGCGGGGGGATTTATATGCCAAGACCCAGTACTTC
TRBJ2-3 | TRBV18 | 15 | TRBD2 | - | CASSRSGGSTDTQYF | TGTGCCAGCTCACGTAGCGGGGGTAGCACAGATACGCAGTATTTT
TRBJ2-2 | TRBV18 | 16 | TRBD1 | - | CASSPYGTENTGELFF | TGTGCCAGCTCACCCTACGGGACAGAGAACACCGGGGAGCTGTTTTTT
TRBJ2-7 | TRBV6-2/TRBV6-3 | 19 | TRBD1 | - | CASSYKGPGQGHEGYEQYF | TGTGCCAGCAGTTATAAGGGTCCGGGACAGGGGCATGAGGGCTACGAGCAGTACTTC
TRBJ2-7 | TRBV27 | 16 | TRBD2 | - | CASGRARLAGDDEQYF | TGTGCCAGCGGAAGGGCCCGACTAGCGGGGGATGACGAGCAGTACTTC
TRBJ1-1 | TRBV28 | 15 | TRBD1 | - | CASSSRTGPYTEAFF | TGTGCCAGCAGTTCTCGGACAGGACCGTACACTGAAGCTTTCTTT
TRBJ2-2 | TRBV6-2/TRBV6-3 | 15 | - | - | CASSRLVSYAGELFF | TGTGCCAGCAGTAGACTAGTTTCGTATGCCGGGGAGCTGTTTTTT
TRBJ1-1 | TRBV29-1 | 14 | - | once | CSVEERVVSTEAFF | TGCAGCGTTGAAGAGAGGGTGGTCAGCACTGAAGCTTTCTTT
TRBJ2-6 | TRBV4-3 | 19 | - | - | CASSQGVTGPFSGANVLTF | TGCGCCAGCAGCCAGGGGGTGACAGGACCTTTCTCTGGGGCCAACGTCCTGACTTTC
TRBJ2-7 | TRBV4-2 | 13 | TRBD2 | - | CASSPGLAGEQYF | TGTGCCAGCAGCCCAGGACTAGCGGGAGAGCAGTACTTC
TRBJ2-3 | TRBV11-3 | 16 | TRBD2 | - | CASSQGLAEPTDTQYF | TGTGCCAGCAGCCAGGGACTAGCTGAACCCACAGATACGCAGTATTTT
TRBJ1-1 | TRBV7-9 | 14 | - | few | CASSPVARNTEAFF | TGTGCCAGCAGCCCCGTGGCTCGCAACACTGAAGCTTTCTTT
TRBJ1-5 | TRBV5-1 | 14 | - | - | CASSLAGVNQPQHF | TGCGCCAGCAGCTTGGCAGGGGTCAATCAGCCCCAGCATTTT
TRBJ2-1 | TRBV11-3 | 16 | TRBD2 | - | CASSFGLAGGWNEQFF | TGTGCCAGCAGCTTTGGACTAGCGGGAGGGTGGAATGAGCAGTTCTTC
TRBJ1-2 | TRBV27 | 16 | TRBD1 | - | CASSSSDWDRGYGYTF | TGTGCCAGCAGTTCGTCGGACTGGGACAGGGGTTATGGCTACACCTTC
TRBJ2-2 | TRBV3-1/TRBV3-2 | 14 | - | once | CASSPQAAIGELFF | TGTGCCAGCAGCCCCCAAGCGGCCATCGGGGAGCTGTTTTTT
TRBJ1-3 | TRBV4-1 | 17 | TRBD1 | - | CASSQGQGGSSGNTIYF | TGCGCCAGCAGCCAAGGACAGGGGGGAAGCTCTGGAAACACCATATATTTT